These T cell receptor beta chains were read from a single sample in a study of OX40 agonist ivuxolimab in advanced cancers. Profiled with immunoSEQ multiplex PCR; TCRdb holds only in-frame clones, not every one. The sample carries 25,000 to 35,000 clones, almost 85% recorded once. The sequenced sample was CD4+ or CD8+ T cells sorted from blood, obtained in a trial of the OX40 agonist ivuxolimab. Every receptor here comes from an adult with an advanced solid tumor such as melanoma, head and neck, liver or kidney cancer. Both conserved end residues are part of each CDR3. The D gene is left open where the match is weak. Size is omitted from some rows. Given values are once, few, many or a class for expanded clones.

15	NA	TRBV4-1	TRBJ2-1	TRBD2	CASSQWGGPADEQFF	TGCGCCAGCAGCCAATGGGGAGGGCCCGCCGATGAGCAGTTCTTC
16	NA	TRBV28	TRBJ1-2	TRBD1	CASSLGGTGLFHGYTF	TGTGCCAGCAGTCTCGGGGGGACAGGGCTTTTTCATGGCTACACCTTC
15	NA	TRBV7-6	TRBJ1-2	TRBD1	CASSLLGQGPYGYTF	TGTGCCAGCAGCTTACTAGGACAGGGTCCCTATGGCTACACCTTC
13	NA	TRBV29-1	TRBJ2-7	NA	CSVGGLHSYEQYF	TGCAGCGTTGGTGGACTACACTCCTACGAGCAGTACTTC
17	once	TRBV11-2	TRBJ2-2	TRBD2	CASSLGGLAGITGELFF	TGTGCCAGCAGCTTAGGCGGACTAGCGGGGATTACCGGGGAGCTGTTTTTT
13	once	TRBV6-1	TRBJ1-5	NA	CASSPVSNQPQHF	TGTGCCAGCAGTCCGGTTAGCAATCAGCCCCAGCATTTT
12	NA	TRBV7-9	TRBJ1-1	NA	CASSLDRFQAFF	TGTGCCAGCAGCTTAGACAGGTTTCAAGCTTTCTTT
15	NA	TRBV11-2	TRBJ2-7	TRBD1	CASSFGSGTGGEQYF	TGTGCCAGCAGCTTTGGATCCGGGACAGGGGGCGAGCAGTACTTC
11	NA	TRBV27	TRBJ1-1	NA	CASSLSTEAFF	TGTGCCAGCAGTTTGAGCACTGAAGCTTTCTTT
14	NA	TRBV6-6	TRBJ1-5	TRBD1	CASSLGQFNQPQHF	TGTGCCAGCAGCCTGGGACAGTTTAATCAGCCCCAGCATTTT
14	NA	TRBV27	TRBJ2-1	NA	CASSSWAGANEQFF	TGTGCCAGCAGTTCGTGGGCAGGGGCCAATGAGCAGTTCTTC
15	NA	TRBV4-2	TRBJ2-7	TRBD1	CASSPMGTGSYEQYF	TGTGCCAGCAGCCCTATGGGGACAGGTAGCTACGAGCAGTACTTC
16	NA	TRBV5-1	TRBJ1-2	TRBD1	CASSLAGDSYNYGYTF	TGCGCCAGCAGCCTAGCCGGGGACAGCTATAACTATGGCTACACCTTC
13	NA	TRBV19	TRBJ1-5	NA	CASSIRENQPQHF	TGTGCCAGTAGTATTCGAGAAAATCAGCCCCAGCATTTT
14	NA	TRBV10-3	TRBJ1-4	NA	CASSQQRANEKLFF	TGTGCCAGCAGTCAACAACGTGCTAATGAAAAACTGTTTTTT
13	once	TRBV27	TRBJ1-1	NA	CAINLCPEGEAFF	TGTGCCATCAACCTTTGCCCCGAGGGAGAAGCTTTCTTT
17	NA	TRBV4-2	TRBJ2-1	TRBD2	CASSQDPGTSGSGEQFF	TGTGCCAGCAGCCAAGATCCCGGGACTAGCGGTTCGGGGGAGCAGTTCTTC
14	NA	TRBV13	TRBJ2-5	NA	CASSLLQGEETQYF	TGTGCCAGCAGCTTATTGCAGGGTGAAGAGACCCAGTACTTC
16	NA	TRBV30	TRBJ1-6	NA	CAWKPGENSYNSPLHF	TGTGCCTGGAAGCCAGGGGAAAACTCCTATAATTCACCCCTCCACTTT
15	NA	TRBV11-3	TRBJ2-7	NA	CASSLAWRTSYEQYF	TGTGCCAGCAGCCTGGCCTGGCGGACCTCCTACGAGCAGTACTTC
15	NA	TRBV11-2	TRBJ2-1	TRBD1	CASRPNRGIANEQFF	TGTGCCAGTAGACCAAACAGGGGTATAGCGAATGAGCAGTTCTTC
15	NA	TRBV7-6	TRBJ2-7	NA	CASSSGTPFTYEQYF	TGTGCCAGCAGCTCCGGGACGCCCTTCACCTACGAGCAGTACTTC
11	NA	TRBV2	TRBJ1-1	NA	CASKDGTEAFF	TGTGCCAGTAAGGACGGCACTGAAGCTTTCTTT
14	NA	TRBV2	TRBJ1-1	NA	CASSARTANTEAFF	TGTGCCAGCAGTGCCCGGACAGCCAACACTGAAGCTTTCTTT
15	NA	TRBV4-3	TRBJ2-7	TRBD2	CASSQGVAGSYEQYF	TGCGCCAGCAGCCAAGGCGTAGCGGGGTCCTACGAGCAGTACTTC
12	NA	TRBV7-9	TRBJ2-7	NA	CASSGTHYEQYF	TGTGCCAGCAGCGGTACGCATTACGAGCAGTACTTC